This T cell receptor (beta chain) was obtained from a study of cytomegalovirus exposure and HLA in healthy donors (dated by TCRdb to 2016 to 2017). For context, the study as a whole: According to a later analysis, one platform produced both the roughly 120 validation repertoires and the 670 or so repertoires of the first cohort. In addition to the first cohort of 650 to 750 subjects, a separate validation cohort of 100 to 150 different subjects was used. To predict cytomegalovirus infection status, the study brought together high-throughput TCR immunosequencing, statistical association of individual TCRs with disease status, and machine learning. The study was designed to test whether signatures of past pathogen exposure could be identified by cataloging public T cell receptors. General conclusions and limits of the study: According to the authors, the approach could potentially be generalized to other disease states and immunological phenotypes. The classifier was reported to diagnose cytomegalovirus status with high specificity and sensitivity in both the original cohort and the validation cohort. A few of the identified cytomegalovirus-associated TCR beta chains were confirmed in vitro to be specific for cytomegalovirus antigens. While some public TCRs were present in many individuals, most TCR sequences turned up only very rarely across donors. In the study, about 150 TCR beta chains were listed as associated with cytomegalovirus. Of the cluster scores, around 95% were above 0 in a later analysis, which found that TCRs clustered in the first cohort also tended to co-occur in the 95 to 150 validation repertoires. A later analysis had no HLA typing for the validation cohort, so co-occurrence there was scored across all 110 or so repertoires.

About this clone: There is no known antigen for this receptor. One base away there is no much larger clone; base qualities are not given.

Measured from the cysteine to the phenylalanine, the CDR3 is 13 residues long. The read is trimmed to its CDR3 DNA, 39 bases read in frame from base 1. The CDR1 and CDR2 encoded by the germline V gene (reference sequence) are MNHNY and SVGAGI. Trimming accounts for 11 bases at V and 2 bases at J, while the number of junction bases matched to no gene is 7. Library construction relied on the immunoSEQ multiplex PCR assay. The authors processed their data as follows. A statistical classification framework was built to diagnose cytomegalovirus status from the catalog of TCR beta chain sequences. Sourced from immuneACCESS, this table was stored by TCRdb with only in-frame sequences that have V and J called. A share of the clones is absent; for the studies checked, an unresolved V gene accounts for under half, and the remainder has no known explanation. Clone size and the V and J calls come from that table; the DNA yielded D and trimming. In all, the sample holds 130,000 or so clones, and 75% to 90% of those were seen once. Around 9% of the sample lies in the top ten.

The donors were included in the validation cohort of some 120 subjects, a group kept apart from the roughly 730-subject first cohort. The V gene is TRBV6-6 and the J gene is TRBJ2-7, with TRBD1 identical over 9 junction bases. The source material was PBMCs. The clonotype originates from a young woman in good health and CMV-seropositive. The CDR3 protein is CAGSGDRAYEQYF. The sequence in DNA is TGTGCCGGGTCAGGGGACAGGGCCTACGAGCAGTACTTC.